This T cell receptor beta chain is drawn from a study of blood T cells in healthy people across ages. Overall study results and limits: Lack of knowledge of donor CMV status possibly confounded expanded clonotype changes.

A second PCR of about 7 to 12 cycles used a sample-barcoded 5' primer and a J-beta primer mix. TCRdb processed the 5' RACE reads anew with MiXCR; each CDR3 protein has one entry. The sample includes under 1,000,000 distinct CDR3 sequences, roughly 34% of them seen just once. Per germline, CDR1 LGHNA and CDR2 YNFKEQ. Losses at the gene ends were 2 bases for V and 6 bases for J; bases not matched to a gene: 9. This CDR3 spans 15 amino acids. Donors each provided about 9.5 milliliters of peripheral blood. On this clonotype: Antigen specificity is unknown.

The V call is TRBV4-2, the J call TRBJ1-2; TRBD1 matches 7 bases. Sequences were obtained from blood. The receptor's source is a man between 18 and 29 years old in good health. The CDR3: CASSQIGGTVDGYTF. The CDR3 DNA sequence: TGTGCCAGCAGCCAAATCGGGGGGACAGTTGATGGCTACACCTTC.